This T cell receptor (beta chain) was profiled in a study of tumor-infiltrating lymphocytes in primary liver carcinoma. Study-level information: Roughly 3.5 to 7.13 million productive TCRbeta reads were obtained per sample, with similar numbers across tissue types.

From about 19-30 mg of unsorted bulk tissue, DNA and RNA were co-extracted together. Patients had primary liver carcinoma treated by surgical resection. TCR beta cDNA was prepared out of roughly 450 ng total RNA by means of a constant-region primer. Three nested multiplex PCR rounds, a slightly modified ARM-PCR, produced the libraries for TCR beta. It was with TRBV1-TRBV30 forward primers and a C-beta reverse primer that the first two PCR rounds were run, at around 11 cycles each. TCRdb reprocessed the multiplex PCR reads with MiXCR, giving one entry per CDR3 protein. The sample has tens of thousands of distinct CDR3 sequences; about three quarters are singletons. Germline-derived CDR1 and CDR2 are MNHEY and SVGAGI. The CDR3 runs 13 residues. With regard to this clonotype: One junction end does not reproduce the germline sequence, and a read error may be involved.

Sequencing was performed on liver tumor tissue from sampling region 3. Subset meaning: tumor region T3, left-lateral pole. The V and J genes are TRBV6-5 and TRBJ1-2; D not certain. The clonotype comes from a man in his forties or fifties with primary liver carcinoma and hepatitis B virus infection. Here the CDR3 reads CVSSKDKRYGYTF. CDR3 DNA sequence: TGCGTCAGCAGTAAAGACAAGCGTTATGGCTACACCTTC.